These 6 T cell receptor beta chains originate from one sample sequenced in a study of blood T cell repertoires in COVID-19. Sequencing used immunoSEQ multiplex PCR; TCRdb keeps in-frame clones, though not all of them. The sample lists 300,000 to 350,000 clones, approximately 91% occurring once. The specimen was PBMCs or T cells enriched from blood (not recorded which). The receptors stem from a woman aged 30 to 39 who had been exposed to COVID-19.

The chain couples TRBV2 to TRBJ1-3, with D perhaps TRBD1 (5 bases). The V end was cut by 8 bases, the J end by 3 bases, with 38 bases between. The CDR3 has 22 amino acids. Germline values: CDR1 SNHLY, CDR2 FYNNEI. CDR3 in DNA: TGTGCCAGCGGACTTTGGAGGGCAGGAGATAGGGGCCGCGTAGTGAGTGGAAACACCATATATTTT. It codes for CASGLWRAGDRGRVVSGNTIYF.

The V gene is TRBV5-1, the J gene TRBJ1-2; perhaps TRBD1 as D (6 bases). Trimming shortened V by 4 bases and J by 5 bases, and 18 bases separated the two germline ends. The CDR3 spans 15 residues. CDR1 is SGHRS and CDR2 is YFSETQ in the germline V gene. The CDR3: CASSTAGDSGYGYTF. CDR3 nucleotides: TGCGCCAGCAGCACAGCAGGGGATTCGGGTTATGGCTACACCTTC.

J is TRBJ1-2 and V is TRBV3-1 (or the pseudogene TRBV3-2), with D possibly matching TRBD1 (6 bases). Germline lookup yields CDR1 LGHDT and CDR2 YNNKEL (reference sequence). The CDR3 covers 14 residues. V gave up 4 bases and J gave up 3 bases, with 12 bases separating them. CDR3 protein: CASSRKGVDYGYTF. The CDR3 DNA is TGTGCCAGCAGCCGGAAGGGGGTTGACTATGGCTACACCTTC.

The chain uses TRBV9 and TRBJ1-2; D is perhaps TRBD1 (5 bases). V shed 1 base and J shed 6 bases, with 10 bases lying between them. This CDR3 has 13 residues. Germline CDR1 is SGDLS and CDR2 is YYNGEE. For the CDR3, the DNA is TGTGCCAGCAGCGTACAGGGCCTAGATGGCTACACCTTC. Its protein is CASSVQGLDGYTF.

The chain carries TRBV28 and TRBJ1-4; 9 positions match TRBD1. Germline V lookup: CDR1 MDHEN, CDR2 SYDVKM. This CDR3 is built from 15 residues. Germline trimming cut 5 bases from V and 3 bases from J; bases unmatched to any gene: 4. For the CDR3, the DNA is TGTGCCAGCAGTCCACAGGGGGCCGCTAATGAAAAACTGTTTTTT. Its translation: CASSPQGAANEKLFF.

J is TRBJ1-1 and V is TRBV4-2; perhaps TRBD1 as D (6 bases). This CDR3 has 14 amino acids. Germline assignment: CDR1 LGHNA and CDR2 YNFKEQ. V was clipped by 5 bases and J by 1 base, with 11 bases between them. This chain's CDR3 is CASSSQQGNTEAFF. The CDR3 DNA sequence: TGTGCCAGCAGCTCCCAACAGGGGAACACTGAAGCTTTCTTT.